This TCR beta chain was documented in a study of T-cell reconstitution after alpha-beta-depleted transplantation in children. CDR3 length equals 16 residues. Trimming took off 2 bases at V and 0 bases at J, with 8 bases between the two ends. For TCRbeta, the library was prepared with unique molecular identifiers. TCRdb called the PCR reads again in MiXCR, with one record for every CDR3 protein. Altogether roughly 610,000 distinct CDR3 sequences are present, roughly a tenth being singletons, with the ten largest covering about 4.3%. In this sample, this clonotype turned up many times. The sample in question was PBMCs from the stem cell graft donor, obtained from the stem cell graft. The receptor was derived from a human donor who donated a stem cell graft to a child with acute myeloid leukemia. The V call is TRBV12-3 or TRBV12-4, the J call TRBJ1-6; D is unresolved. CDR3 in amino acids: CASSLMMSSYNSPLHF. The CDR3 region has the DNA TGTGCCAGCAGTTTAATGATGAGCTCCTATAATTCACCCCTCCACTTT.